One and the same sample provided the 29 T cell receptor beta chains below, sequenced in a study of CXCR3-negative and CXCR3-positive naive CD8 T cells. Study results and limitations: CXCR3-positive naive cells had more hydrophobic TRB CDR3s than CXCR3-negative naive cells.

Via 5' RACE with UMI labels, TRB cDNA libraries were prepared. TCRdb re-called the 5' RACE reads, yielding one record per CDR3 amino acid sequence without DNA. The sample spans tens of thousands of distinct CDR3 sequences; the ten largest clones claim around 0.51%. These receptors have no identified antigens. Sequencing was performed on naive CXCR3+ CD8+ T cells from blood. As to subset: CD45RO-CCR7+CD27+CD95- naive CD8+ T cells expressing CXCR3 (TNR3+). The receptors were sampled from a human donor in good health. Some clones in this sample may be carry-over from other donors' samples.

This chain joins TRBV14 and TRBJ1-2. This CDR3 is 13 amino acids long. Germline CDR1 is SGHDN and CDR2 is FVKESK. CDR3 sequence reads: CASSLTQNYGYTF. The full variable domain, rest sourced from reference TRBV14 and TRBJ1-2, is EAGVTQFPSHSVIEKGQTVTLRCDPISGHDNLYWYRRVMGKEIKFLLHFVKESKQDESGMPNNRFLAERTGGTYSTLKVQPAELEDSGVYFCASSLTQNYGYTFGSGTRLTVV.

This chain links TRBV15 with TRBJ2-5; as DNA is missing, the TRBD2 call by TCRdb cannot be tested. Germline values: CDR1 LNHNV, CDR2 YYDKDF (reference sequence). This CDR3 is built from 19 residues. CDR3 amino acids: CATSRDREIAGEREETQYF.

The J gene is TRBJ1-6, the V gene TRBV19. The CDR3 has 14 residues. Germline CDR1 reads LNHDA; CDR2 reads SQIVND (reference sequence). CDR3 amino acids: CASSIQIYNSPLHF.

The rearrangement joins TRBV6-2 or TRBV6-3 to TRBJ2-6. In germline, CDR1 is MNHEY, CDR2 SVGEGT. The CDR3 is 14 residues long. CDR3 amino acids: CASSHASGANVLTF.

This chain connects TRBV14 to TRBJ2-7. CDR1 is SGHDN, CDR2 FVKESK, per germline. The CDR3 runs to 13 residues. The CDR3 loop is CASSQVGRAEQYF.

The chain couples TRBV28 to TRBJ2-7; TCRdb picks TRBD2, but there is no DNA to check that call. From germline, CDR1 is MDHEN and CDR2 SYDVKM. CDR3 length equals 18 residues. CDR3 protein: CASSLWAVGLAAPYEQYF. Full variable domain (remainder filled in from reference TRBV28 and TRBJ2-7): DVKVTQSSRYLVKRTGEKVFLECVQDMDHENMFWYRQDPGLGLRLIYFSYDVKMKEKGDIPEGYSVSREKKERFSLILESASTNQTSMYLCASSLWAVGLAAPYEQYFGPGTRLTVT.

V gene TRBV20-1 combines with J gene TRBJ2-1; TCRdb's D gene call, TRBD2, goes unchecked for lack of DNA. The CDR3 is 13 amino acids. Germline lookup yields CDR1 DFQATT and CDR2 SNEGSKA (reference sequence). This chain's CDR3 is CSARMRGGDEQFF.

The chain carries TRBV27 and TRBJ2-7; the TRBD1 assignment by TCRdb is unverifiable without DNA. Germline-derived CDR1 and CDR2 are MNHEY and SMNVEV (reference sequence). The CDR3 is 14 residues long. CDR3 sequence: CASSFAGEVYEQYF.

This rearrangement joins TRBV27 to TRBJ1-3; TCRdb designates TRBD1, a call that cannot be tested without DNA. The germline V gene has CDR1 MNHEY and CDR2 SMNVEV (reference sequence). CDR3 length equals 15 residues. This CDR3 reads CASSETAPSGNTIYF.

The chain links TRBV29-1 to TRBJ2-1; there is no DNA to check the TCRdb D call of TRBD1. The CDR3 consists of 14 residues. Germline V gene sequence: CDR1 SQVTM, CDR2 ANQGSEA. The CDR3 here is CSVSGGNSYNEQFF.

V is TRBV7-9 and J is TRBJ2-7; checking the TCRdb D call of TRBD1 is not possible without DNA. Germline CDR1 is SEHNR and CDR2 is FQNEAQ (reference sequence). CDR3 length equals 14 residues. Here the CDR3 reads CASSSSGTAGEQYF. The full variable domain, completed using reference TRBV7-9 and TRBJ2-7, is DTGVSQNPRHKITKRGQNVTFRCDPISEHNRLYWYRQTLGQGPEFLTYFQNEAQLEKSRLLSDRFSAERPKGSFSTLEIQRTEQGDSAMYLCASSSSGTAGEQYFGPGTRLTVT.

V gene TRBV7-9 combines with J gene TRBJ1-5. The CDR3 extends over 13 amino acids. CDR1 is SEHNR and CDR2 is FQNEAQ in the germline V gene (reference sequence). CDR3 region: CASSLGVNQPQHF.

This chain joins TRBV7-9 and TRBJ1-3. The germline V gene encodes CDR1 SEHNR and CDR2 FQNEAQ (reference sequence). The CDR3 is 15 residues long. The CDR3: CASSLKGSSGNTIYF.

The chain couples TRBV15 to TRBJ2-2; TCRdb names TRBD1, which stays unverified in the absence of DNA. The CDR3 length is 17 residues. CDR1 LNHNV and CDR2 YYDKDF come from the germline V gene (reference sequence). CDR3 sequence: CATSRPPGHPNTGELFF.

CDR3 sequence reads: CSARDGESYEQYF. V usage is TRBV20-1 and J usage is TRBJ2-7. From germline, CDR1 is DFQATT and CDR2 SNEGSKA (reference sequence). This CDR3 has 13 residues.

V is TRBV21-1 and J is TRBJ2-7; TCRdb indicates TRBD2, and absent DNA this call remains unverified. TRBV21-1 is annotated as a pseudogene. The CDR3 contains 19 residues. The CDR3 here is CASSNQRTGGGLAGPEQYF.

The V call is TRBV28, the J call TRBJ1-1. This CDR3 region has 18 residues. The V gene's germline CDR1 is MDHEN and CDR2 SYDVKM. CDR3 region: CASSFRMQGFAEGTEAFF.

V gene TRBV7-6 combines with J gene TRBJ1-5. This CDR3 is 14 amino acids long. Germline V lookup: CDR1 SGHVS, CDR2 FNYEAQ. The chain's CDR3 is CASSKELSNQPQHF. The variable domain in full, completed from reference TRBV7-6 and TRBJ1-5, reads GAGVSQSPRYKVTKRGQDVALRCDPISGHVSLYWYRQALGQGPEFLTYFNYEAQQDKSGLPNDRFSAERPEGSISTLTIQRTEQRDSAMYRCASSKELSNQPQHFGDGTRLSIL.

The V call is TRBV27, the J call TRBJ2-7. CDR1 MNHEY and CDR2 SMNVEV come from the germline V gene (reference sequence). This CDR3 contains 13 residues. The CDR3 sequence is CASSYVGTYEQYF.

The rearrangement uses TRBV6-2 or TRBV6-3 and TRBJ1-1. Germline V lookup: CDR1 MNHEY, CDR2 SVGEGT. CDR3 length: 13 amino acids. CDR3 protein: CASSYLGRREAFF.

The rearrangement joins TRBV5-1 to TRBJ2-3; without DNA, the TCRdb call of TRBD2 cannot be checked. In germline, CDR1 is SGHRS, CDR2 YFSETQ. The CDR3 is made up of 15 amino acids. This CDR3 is CASSLSSGGTDTQYF. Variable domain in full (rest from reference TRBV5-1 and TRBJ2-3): KAGVTQTPRYLIKTRGQQVTLSCSPISGHRSVSWYQQTPGQGLQFLFEYFSETQRNKGNFPGRFSGRQFSNSRSEMNVSTLELGDSALYLCASSLSSGGTDTQYFGPGTRLTVL.

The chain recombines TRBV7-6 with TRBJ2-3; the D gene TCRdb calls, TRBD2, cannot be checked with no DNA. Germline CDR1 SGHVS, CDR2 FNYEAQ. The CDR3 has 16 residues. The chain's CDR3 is CASSYLAGTSTDTQYF.

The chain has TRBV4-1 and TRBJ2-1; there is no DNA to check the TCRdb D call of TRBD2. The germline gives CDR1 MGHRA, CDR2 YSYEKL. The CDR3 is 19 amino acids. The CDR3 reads CASSHPGLAGRSSYNEQFF.

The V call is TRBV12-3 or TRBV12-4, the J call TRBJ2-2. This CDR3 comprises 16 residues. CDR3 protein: CASSLAGLMNTGELFF.

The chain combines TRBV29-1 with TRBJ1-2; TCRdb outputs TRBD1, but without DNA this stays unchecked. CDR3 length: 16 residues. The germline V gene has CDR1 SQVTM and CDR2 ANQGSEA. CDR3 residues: CSFDGGRATENYGYTF.

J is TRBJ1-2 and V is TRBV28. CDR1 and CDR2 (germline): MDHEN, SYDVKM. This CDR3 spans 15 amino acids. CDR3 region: CASSVRAHGGYGYTF.

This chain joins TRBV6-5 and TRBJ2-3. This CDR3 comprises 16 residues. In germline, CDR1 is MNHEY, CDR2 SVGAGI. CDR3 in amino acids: CASSYSSGVPTDTQYF.

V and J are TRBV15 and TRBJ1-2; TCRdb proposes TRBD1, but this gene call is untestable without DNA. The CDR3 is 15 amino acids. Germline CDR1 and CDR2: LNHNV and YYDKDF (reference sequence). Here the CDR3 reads CATSTPWTASYGYTF.

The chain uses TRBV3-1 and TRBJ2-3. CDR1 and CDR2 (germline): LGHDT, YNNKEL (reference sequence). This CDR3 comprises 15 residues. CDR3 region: CASSQDLGGTDTQYF.